The 20 T cell receptor beta chains reported below all come from one sample, sequenced in a study of T cell repertoires in cytomegalovirus infection. Their specific antigens are unknown. TCRdb redid the calling of the reads with MiXCR, one entry per CDR3 protein. The table has some 350,000 distinct CDR3 sequences, almost 30% seen once. The sequenced sample was cultured PBMCs, obtained from culture after CMV antigen stimulation. These receptors were obtained from a human donor in good health (CMV status not recorded). Some clones in this sample may be carry-over from other donors' samples.

The chain has TRBV3-1 and TRBJ2-2; D ambiguous. Germline-derived CDR1 and CDR2 are LGHDT and YNNKEL (reference sequence). The V end was cut by 1 base, the J end by 1 base, with 7 bases between. This CDR3 comprises 15 residues. The CDR3 DNA reads as TGTGCCAGCAGCCAAGGGGGATGGAACACCGGGGAGCTGTTTTTT. This codes for CASSQGGWNTGELFF. Based on the CDR3 plus reference TRBV3-1 and TRBJ2-2, the full variable domain is DTAVSQTPKYLVTQMGNDKSIKCEQNLGHDTMYWYKQDSKKFLKIMFSYNNKELIINETVPNRFSPKSPDKAHLNLHINSLELGDSAVYFCASSQGGWNTGELFFGEGSRLTVL.

The CDR3 bases are TGTGCCATCAGTGAGTCCCCTATGTCCGGTACAGCCTACAATGAGCAGTTCTTC. Translating gives CAISESPMSGTAYNEQFF. The V and J genes are TRBV10-3 and TRBJ2-1; D gene ambiguous. Per germline, CDR1 ENHRY and CDR2 SYGVKD. V was shortened by 0 bases and J by 2 bases, with 17 bases between the two germline ends. The CDR3 is 18 residues long.

The table lists this clonotype with many counts. The genes are TRBV19 and TRBJ2-1; TRBD2 agrees at 8 bases. The junction had 1 base not matched to a gene; V was cut back by 2 bases and J by 4 bases. CDR1 is LNHDA, CDR2 SQIVND, per germline (reference sequence). This CDR3 contains 14 residues. For the CDR3, the DNA is TGTGCCAGTAGTATAACGGGGGGGTACAATGAGCAGTTCTTC. Translated: CASSITGGYNEQFF.

This clonotype was seen ten or more times. This chain joins TRBV7-8 and TRBJ2-7, with 9 bases that match TRBD1. The CDR3 spans 17 residues. Per the germline V gene, CDR1 is SGHVS and CDR2 is FQNEAQ. J gave up 0 bases and V 1 base, and 7 bases lay outside the gene matches. In nucleotides, the CDR3 is TGTGCCAGCAGCTTAGTCCCGGGACAGGGAAACTCCTACGAGCAGTACTTC. It is translated as CASSLVPGQGNSYEQYF. Combining the CDR3 with reference TRBV7-8 and TRBJ2-7 gives the whole variable domain GAGVSQSPRYKVAKRGQDVALRCDPISGHVSLFWYQQALGQGPEFLTYFQNEAQLDKSGLPSDRFFAERPEGSVSTLKIQRTQQEDSAVYLCASSLVPGQGNSYEQYFGPGTRLTVT.

This chain uses TRBV29-1 with TRBJ1-5; weak D call: TRBD1 (6 bases). This CDR3 contains 13 residues. In germline, CDR1 is SQVTM, CDR2 ANQGSEA. V gave up 7 bases and J gave up 0 bases, with 10 bases separating them. DNA of the CDR3: TGCAGCGCCAGGACAGCTAGCAATCAGCCCCAGCATTTT. It translates to CSARTASNQPQHF.

This clonotype has more than one count but fewer than ten. The chain is built from TRBV20-1 and TRBJ1-5, with a tentative D call TRBD1 (5 bases). The CDR3 consists of 13 residues. The V gene lost 5 bases and the J gene lost 10 bases, with 18 bases spanning the gap. The germline gives CDR1 DFQATT, CDR2 SNEGSKA (reference sequence). The CDR3 spells CSALIDSGKPQHF. The CDR3 DNA is TGCAGTGCTCTTATAGACAGCGGAAAACCCCAGCATTTT.

Only a few counts were recorded for this clonotype. The chain combines TRBV19 with TRBJ1-5, with a tentative D call TRBD1 (6 bases). Germline CDR1 reads LNHDA; CDR2 reads SQIVND (reference sequence). CDR3 size: 14 residues. V lost 6 bases and J 5 bases, leaving 14 bases between the germline ends. CDR3 in DNA: TGTGCCAGTAGGGAACAGGGTATGCATCAGCCCCAGCATTTT. Translating it yields CASREQGMHQPQHF.

The rearrangement joins TRBV5-6 to TRBJ2-3; perhaps TRBD1 as D (5 bases). In germline, CDR1 is SGHDT, CDR2 YYEEEE. This CDR3 is 15 amino acids long. V was shortened by 4 bases and J by 7 bases, with 19 bases between the two germline ends. CDR3 nucleotides: TGTGCCAGCAGCCAGGACCCGGATGGGGCAAATACGCAGTATTTT. Residues: CASSQDPDGANTQYF.

This chain uses TRBV28 with TRBJ1-6; weak D call: TRBD1 (5 bases). V dropped 4 bases and J dropped 10 bases, with 20 bases sitting between them. CDR3 length equals 16 residues. Germline CDR1 is MDHEN and CDR2 is SYDVKM. The CDR3 sequence is CASSSRAPGWNSPLHF. Written as DNA, the CDR3 is TGTGCCAGCAGTTCCCGGGCCCCAGGGTGGAACTCACCCCTCCACTTT.

The rearrangement links TRBV7-2 to TRBJ1-4; D might be TRBD1 (5 bases). Germline V CDR1 and CDR2: SGHTA, FQGNSA. Trimming removed 5 bases from V and 8 bases from J, with 18 bases in between. This CDR3 has 15 amino acids. DNA for the CDR3: TGTGCCAGCAGCCTGAGGGGTGGGTTGACGGAAAAACTGTTTTTT. Protein product: CASSLRGGLTEKLFF.

This chain connects TRBV19 to TRBJ1-2; D unresolved. Germline-derived CDR1 and CDR2 are LNHDA and SQIVND (reference sequence). Between the trimmed V and J ends, which lost 0 bases and 6 bases, there was a span of 2 bases. This CDR3 comprises 11 residues. CDR3 in DNA: TGTGCCAGTAGTATAGATAATGGCTACACCTTC. Amino acids: CASSIDNGYTF.

The rearrangement links TRBV6-6 to TRBJ2-7; TRBD2 aligns across 8 bases. This CDR3 has 15 residues. Germline V CDR1 and CDR2: MNHNY, SVGAGI (reference sequence). V lost 7 bases to trimming and J lost 3 bases; unmatched junction nucleotides: 11. CDR3 loop: CASTPAAAGDYEQYF. The CDR3 region has the DNA TGTGCCAGCACGCCCGCGGCAGCGGGAGACTACGAGCAGTACTTC.

There are a few counts of this clonotype. The V gene is TRBV6-1, the J gene TRBJ1-1; no reliable D call. Germline-derived CDR1 and CDR2 are MNHNS and SASEGT. CDR3 length: 12 amino acids. The V end lost 7 bases, the J end lost 7 bases, and 13 bases lay between the germline ends. The CDR3 DNA follows: TGTGCCAGCATGCAGGATCGGGGTGAAGCTTTCTTT. Translating gives CASMQDRGEAFF.

This clonotype was seen ten or more times. The chain couples TRBV7-8 to TRBJ1-3; tentative D call: TRBD1 (6 bases). V lost 0 bases to trimming and J lost 8 bases, with 20 bases between them. Germline V gene sequence: CDR1 SGHVS, CDR2 FQNEAQ. The CDR3 runs 17 residues. DNA of the CDR3: TGTGCCAGCAGCTTAGCCGGGGGGCTTCAACGGGGAGACACCATATATTTT. It translates to CASSLAGGLQRGDTIYF.

DNA of the CDR3: TGTGCCAGCAGCTTAGTGGGGACAGGGGCCGGCAGCCGCCAGCCCCAGCATTTT. The encoded protein is CASSLVGTGAGSRQPQHF. The genes are TRBV7-8 and TRBJ1-5, with 10 bases fitting TRBD1. CDR3 length equals 18 residues. CDR1 and CDR2 from the germline V gene are SGHVS and FQNEAQ. J lost 7 bases, V lost 1 base, and 13 bases had no gene match.

This clonotype was observed a handful of times. This chain connects TRBV6-1 to TRBJ1-4; TRBD1 agrees at 7 bases. This CDR3 is 14 amino acids long. Germline loops: CDR1 MNHNS, CDR2 SASEGT. V lost 11 bases to trimming and J lost 5 bases; unmatched junction nucleotides: 11. CDR3 loop: CAAQNRGGNEKLFF. CDR3 nucleotides: TGTGCCGCACAAAACAGGGGAGGGAATGAAAAACTGTTTTTT.

The V gene is TRBV19, the J gene TRBJ2-5; 7 bases line up with TRBD1. Germline trimming cut 4 bases from V and 3 bases from J; bases unmatched to any gene: 8. The germline gives CDR1 LNHDA, CDR2 SQIVND (reference sequence). The CDR3 extends over 15 amino acids. The CDR3 here is CASSTEGTVEETQYF. The DNA of the CDR3 is TGTGCCAGTAGTACCGAAGGGACAGTAGAAGAGACCCAGTACTTC.

The chain recombines TRBV7-2 with TRBJ2-6; 8 bases fit TRBD2. This CDR3 spans 17 amino acids. Germline CDR1 SGHTA, CDR2 FQGNSA. V gave up 4 bases and J gave up 3 bases; unmatched junction bases: 8. CDR3 sequence reads: CASSSQAGASGANVLTF. DNA for the CDR3: TGTGCCAGCAGCTCCCAAGCGGGAGCTAGTGGGGCCAACGTCCTGACTTTC.

This clonotype was observed a few times. V and J are TRBV7-9 and TRBJ2-5, with D perhaps being TRBD1 or TRBD2 (5 bases each). Germline V gene lookup returns CDR1 SEHNR and CDR2 FQNEAQ (reference sequence). V was clipped by 0 bases and J by 5 bases, with 13 bases between them. This CDR3 comprises 15 residues. The CDR3 DNA is TGTGCCAGCAGCTTAGCGAGGGGATCAGCCGAGACCCAGTACTTC. This gives the protein CASSLARGSAETQYF.

This clonotype turned up a few times. In DNA, the CDR3 is TGTGCCAGCTCACCTATAGCGGGAGAGAGCACAGATACGCAGTATTTT. It translates to CASSPIAGESTDTQYF. The V gene is TRBV18, the J gene TRBJ2-3; 9 bases are a match to TRBD2. The CDR3 covers 16 residues. Per the germline V gene, CDR1 is KGHSH and CDR2 is LQKENI. The V segment lost 3 bases and the J segment 0 bases; nucleotides outside the gene matches: 4.